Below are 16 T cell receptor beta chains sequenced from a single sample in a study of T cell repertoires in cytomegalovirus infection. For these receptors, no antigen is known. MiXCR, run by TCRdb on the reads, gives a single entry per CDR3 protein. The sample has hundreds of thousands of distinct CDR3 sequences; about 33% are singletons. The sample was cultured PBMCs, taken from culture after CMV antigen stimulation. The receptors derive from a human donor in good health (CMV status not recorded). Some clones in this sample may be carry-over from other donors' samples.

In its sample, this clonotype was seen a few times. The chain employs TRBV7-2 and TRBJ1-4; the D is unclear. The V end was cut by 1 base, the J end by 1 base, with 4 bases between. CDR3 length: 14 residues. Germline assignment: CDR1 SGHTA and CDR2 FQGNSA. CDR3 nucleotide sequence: TGTGCCAGCAGCTTAGAATTAACTAATGAAAAACTGTTTTTT. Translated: CASSLELTNEKLFF.

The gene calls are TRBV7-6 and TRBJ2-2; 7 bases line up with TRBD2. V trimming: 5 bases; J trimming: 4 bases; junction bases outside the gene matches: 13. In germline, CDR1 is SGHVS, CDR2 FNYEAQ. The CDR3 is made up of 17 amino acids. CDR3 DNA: TGTGCCAGCAGCCTGGAGGTGGCGGGAGCCAGCACCGGGGAGCTGTTTTTT. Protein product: CASSLEVAGASTGELFF.

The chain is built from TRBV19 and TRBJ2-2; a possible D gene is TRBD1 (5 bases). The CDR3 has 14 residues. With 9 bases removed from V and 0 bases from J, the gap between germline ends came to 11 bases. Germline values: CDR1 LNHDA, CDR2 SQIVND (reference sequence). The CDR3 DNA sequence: TGTGCCAGCCTACGGACACCGAACACCGGGGAGCTGTTTTTT. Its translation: CASLRTPNTGELFF. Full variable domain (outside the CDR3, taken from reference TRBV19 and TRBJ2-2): DGGITQSPKYLFRKEGQNVTLSCEQNLNHDAMYWYRQDPGQGLRLIYYSQIVNDFQKGDIAEGYSVSREKKESFPLTVTSAQKNPTAFYLCASLRTPNTGELFFGEGSRLTVL.

The CDR3 reads CASSRDREKSSPLHF. The CDR3, as DNA: TGTGCCAGTAGTAGGGACAGGGAGAAAAGTTCACCCCTCCACTTT. V is TRBV19 and J is TRBJ1-6; 9 positions agree with TRBD1. The V gene end was trimmed by 4 bases and the J gene end by 9 bases; junction bases not matched to a gene: 7. The CDR3 sequence is 15 residues long. CDR1 is LNHDA and CDR2 is SQIVND in the germline V gene (reference sequence).

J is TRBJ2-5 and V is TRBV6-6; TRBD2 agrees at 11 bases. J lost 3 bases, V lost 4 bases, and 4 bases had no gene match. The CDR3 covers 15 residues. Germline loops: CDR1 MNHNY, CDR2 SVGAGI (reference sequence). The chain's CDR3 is CASSLRLAGKETQYF. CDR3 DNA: TGTGCCAGCAGTTTGCGACTAGCGGGGAAAGAGACCCAGTACTTC.

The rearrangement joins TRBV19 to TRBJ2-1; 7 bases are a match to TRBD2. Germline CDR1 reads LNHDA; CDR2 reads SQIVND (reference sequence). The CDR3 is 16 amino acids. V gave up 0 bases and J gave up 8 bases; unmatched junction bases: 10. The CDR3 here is CASSIDLFPLADEQFF. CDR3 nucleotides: TGTGCCAGTAGTATAGATCTATTCCCCCTAGCGGATGAGCAGTTCTTC.

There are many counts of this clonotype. The CDR3 DNA reads as TGTGCCAGCAGCTTAGGTGGGGGGGCAAACAATGAGCAGTTCTTC. This translates into CASSLGGGANNEQFF. The chain combines TRBV7-2 with TRBJ2-1, with D maybe TRBD2 (7 bases). CDR3 length: 15 amino acids. Germline V CDR1 and CDR2: SGHTA, FQGNSA. The ends were cut back, 1 base at V and 5 bases at J, with 12 bases in the middle.

The CDR3 is CSVVSRLAGTEQYF. In DNA, the CDR3 is TGCAGCGTTGTGTCGAGACTAGCGGGAACCGAGCAGTACTTC. The chain couples TRBV29-1 to TRBJ2-7; 11 bases line up with TRBD2. This CDR3 is built from 14 residues. V trimming: 4 bases; J trimming: 6 bases; junction bases outside the gene matches: 8. Germline V gene sequence: CDR1 SQVTM, CDR2 ANQGSEA.

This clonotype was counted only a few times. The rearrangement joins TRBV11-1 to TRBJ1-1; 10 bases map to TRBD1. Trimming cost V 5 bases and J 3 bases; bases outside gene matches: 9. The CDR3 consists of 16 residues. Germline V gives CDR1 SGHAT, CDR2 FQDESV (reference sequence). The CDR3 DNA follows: TGTGCCAGCAGCGAAACGGACAGGGGGTGGTACACTGAAGCTTTCTTT. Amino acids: CASSETDRGWYTEAFF.

The CDR3 here is CASSFGRGRHQPQHF. The CDR3 DNA follows: TGTGCCAGCAGTTTTGGCAGGGGTAGACATCAGCCCCAGCATTTT. The genes are TRBV28 and TRBJ1-5; a possible D gene is TRBD1 (6 bases). This CDR3 is built from 15 residues. Trimming cost V 3 bases and J 5 bases, with 14 bases left between them. Germline loops: CDR1 MDHEN, CDR2 SYDVKM.

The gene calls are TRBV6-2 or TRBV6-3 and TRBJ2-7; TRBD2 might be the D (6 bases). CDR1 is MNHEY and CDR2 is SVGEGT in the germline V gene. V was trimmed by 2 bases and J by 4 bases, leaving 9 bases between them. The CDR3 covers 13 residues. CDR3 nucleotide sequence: TGTGCCAGCAGTTACGTGGCGGGGTACGAGCAGTACTTC. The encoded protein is CASSYVAGYEQYF.

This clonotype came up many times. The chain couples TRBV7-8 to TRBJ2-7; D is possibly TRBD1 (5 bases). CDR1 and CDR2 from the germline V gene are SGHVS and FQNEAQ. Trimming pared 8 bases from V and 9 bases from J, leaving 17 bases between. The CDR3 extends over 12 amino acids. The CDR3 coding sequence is TGTGCCAGCTCCCAAGGGGCTGACGGGCAGTACTTC. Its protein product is CASSQGADGQYF.

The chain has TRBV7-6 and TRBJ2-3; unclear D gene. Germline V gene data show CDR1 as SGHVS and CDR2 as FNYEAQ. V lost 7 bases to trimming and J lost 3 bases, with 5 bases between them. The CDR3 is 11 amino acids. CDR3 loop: CASTPTDTQYF. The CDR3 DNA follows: TGTGCCAGCACCCCGACAGATACGCAGTATTTT.

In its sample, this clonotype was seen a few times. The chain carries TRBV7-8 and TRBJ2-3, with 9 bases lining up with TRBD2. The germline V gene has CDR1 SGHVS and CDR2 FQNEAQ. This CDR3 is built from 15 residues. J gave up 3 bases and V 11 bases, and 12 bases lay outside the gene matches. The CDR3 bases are TGTGCCGGAAAAGAAGGACTAGCGTTGACAGATACGCAGTATTTT. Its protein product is CAGKEGLALTDTQYF.

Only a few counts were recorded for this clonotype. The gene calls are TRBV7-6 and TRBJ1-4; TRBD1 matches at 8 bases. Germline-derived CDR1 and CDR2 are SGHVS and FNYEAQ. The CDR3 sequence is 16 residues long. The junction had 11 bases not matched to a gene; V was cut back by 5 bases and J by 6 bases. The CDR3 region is CASSQAAGQEDEKLFF. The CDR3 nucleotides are TGTGCCAGCAGCCAGGCTGCGGGACAGGAGGATGAAAAACTGTTTTTT.

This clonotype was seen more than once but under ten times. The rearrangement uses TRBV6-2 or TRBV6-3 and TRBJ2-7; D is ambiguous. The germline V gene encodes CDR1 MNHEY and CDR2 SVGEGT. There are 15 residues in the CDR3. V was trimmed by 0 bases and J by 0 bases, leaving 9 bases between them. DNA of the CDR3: TGTGCCAGCAGTTACTCTGCCCTCAGCTCCTACGAGCAGTACTTC. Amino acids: CASSYSALSSYEQYF.